This record concerns one TCR beta chain sequence. Its antigen is as yet unknown. The data were taken from a study of T cells after yellow fever vaccination. Study-level points and caveats: CD4 and CD8 compartments shared a small share of clonotypes.

Germline V gene data show CDR1 as SGDLS and CDR2 as YYNGEE. This CDR3 has 15 residues. Trimming pared 3 bases from V and 6 bases from J, leaving 16 bases between. 5'RACE template switching produced TCR cDNA carrying a universal primer site and UMIs. In TCRdb, the 5' RACE reads were re-called with MiXCR into one record per CDR3 protein. The table includes nearly 550,000 distinct CDR3 sequences, roughly 19% detected once. This chain joins TRBV9 and TRBJ2-1; D not certain. This specimen was PBMCs, taken 15 days after the yellow fever booster vaccination. This TCR was sampled from a man aged 30 to 39 who received the YFV17D yellow fever vaccine. The CDR3 sequence: CASSEGPHLINEQFF. The DNA for the CDR3 is TGTGCCAGCAGCGAAGGACCCCACCTAATCAATGAGCAGTTCTTC.